These T cell receptor beta chains were read from a single sample in a study of cytomegalovirus exposure and HLA in healthy donors. This table comes from immunoSEQ multiplex PCR, and its TCRdb copy is limited to in-frame clones, with some not included. The table lists about 180,000 clones, roughly 85% of them singletons, with 16% in the top ten. Sequenced: PBMCs. The source is a man younger than 35 in good health and CMV-seropositive. CDR3s include the opening cysteine and the closing phenylalanine or tryptophan. The order of the fields is J gene, V gene, clone size, D gene, CDR3 DNA, CDR3 protein. The D gene is left open where the match is weak. Size is stated for part of the rows, as once, few or many counts, or as a class when the clone is expanded.

>TRBJ2-7|TRBV4-1|-|TRBD1
TGCGCCAGCAGCCCCCGGGACAGCAACTACGAGCAGTACTTC
CASSPRDSNYEQYF
>TRBJ1-4|TRBV11-2|-|TRBD1
TGTGCCAGCAGCTCCATCAAGACAGGGGGCCGAGAAAAACTGTTTTTT
CASSSIKTGGREKLFF
>TRBJ2-1|TRBV28|-|TRBD2
TGTGCCACCCGTAGCGGGGGCCCTTACAATGAGCAGTTCTTC
CATRSGGPYNEQFF
>TRBJ1-6|TRBV6-1|-|TRBD1
TGTGCCAGCACCCAGGGGGAGAACGGTAATTCACCCCTCCACTTT
CASTQGENGNSPLHF
>TRBJ1-1|TRBV6-8|-|-
TGTGCCAGCAGGAAACCGGAACAGGTTTTAGACACTGAAGCTTTCTTT
CASRKPEQVLDTEAFF
>TRBJ1-1|TRBV25-1|once|-
TGTGCCAGCAGTGCGACGGAGAGGGCGGCTGAAGCTTTCTTT
CASSATERAAEAFF
>TRBJ1-1|TRBV6-1|-|-
TGTGCCAGCATTATAGGACAGGAAGCTTTCTTT
CASIIGQEAFF
>TRBJ2-1|TRBV2|-|TRBD2
TGTGCCAGCAGTGTTCCGGTGACTAGCGTGTCCTACAATGAGCAGTTCTTC
CASSVPVTSVSYNEQFF
>TRBJ2-7|TRBV9|-|-
TGTGCCAGCAGCGCACAATTGGCCTACGAGCAGTACTTC
CASSAQLAYEQYF
>TRBJ1-2|TRBV7-9|-|-
TGTGCCAGCAGCTCCACGGTACGGTCCTTCTATGGCTACACCTTC
CASSSTVRSFYGYTF
>TRBJ2-7|TRBV30|-|-
TGTGCCTGGAGTCGGGACAAGTACGAGCAGTACTTC
CAWSRDKYEQYF
>TRBJ1-1|TRBV2|-|-
TGTGCCAGCATTGGGCAGCAATACACTGAAGCTTTCTTT
CASIGQQYTEAFF
>TRBJ2-7|TRBV28|-|TRBD2
TGTGCCAGCCGGGGGACTAGTGAGACCTACGAGCAGTACTTC
CASRGTSETYEQYF
>TRBJ1-2|TRBV9|-|-
TGTGCCAGCAGCGCCACATCCTATGGCTACACCTTC
CASSATSYGYTF
>TRBJ2-1|TRBV6-6|-|-
TGTGCCAGCAGCCACGAGGGTTACAATGAGCAGTTCTTC
CASSHEGYNEQFF
>TRBJ1-1|TRBV11-3|-|-
TGTGCCAGCAGCAAGCACGATAACACTGAAGCTTTCTTT
CASSKHDNTEAFF
>TRBJ2-3|TRBV10-2|-|-
TGCGCCAGCAGTGACATGGGAGTAGATACGCAGTATTTT
CASSDMGVDTQYF
>TRBJ2-1|TRBV9|-|-
TGTGCCAGCAGCGACGGGACTTCTTACAATGAGCAGTTCTTC
CASSDGTSYNEQFF
>TRBJ2-7|TRBV6-5|-|TRBD2
TGTGCCAGCAGTTTTACGGGGGGACGGGGGATTTCCGAGCAGTACTTC
CASSFTGGRGISEQYF
>TRBJ2-2|TRBV5-1|-|TRBD2
TGCGCCAGCAGCTTGGCCGGGGGGAGTTATCCCACCGGGGAGCTGTTTTTT
CASSLAGGSYPTGELFF
>TRBJ2-7|TRBV29-1|-|TRBD1
TGCAGCGTTGGGGGACGACAGGGCGGACTTGAGCAGTACTTC
CSVGGRQGGLEQYF
>TRBJ2-3|TRBV18|-|-
TGTGCCAGCTCACCCAGAACAGATACGCAGTATTTT
CASSPRTDTQYF
>TRBJ2-7|TRBV6-1|-|TRBD1
TGTGCCAGCAGTGGAGCCGGGACAGGGGACGAGCAGTACTTC
CASSGAGTGDEQYF
>TRBJ2-1|TRBV9|-|TRBD2
TGTGCCAGCAGCGTAGTTAGCGGGAGCTCCTACAATGAGCAGTTCTTC
CASSVVSGSSYNEQFF
>TRBJ2-7|TRBV27|-|-
TGTGCCAGCAGTTTAAGCAATTCCTACGAGCAGTACTTC
CASSLSNSYEQYF
>TRBJ2-7|TRBV5-8|-|TRBD1
TGTGCCAGCAGCTCCCGCGACAGGGGAAATACCTACGAGCAGTACTTC
CASSSRDRGNTYEQYF
>TRBJ2-2|TRBV6-5|-|-
TGTGCCAGCAGTTACTCGAGGCTGCGGGGCGGGGAGCTGTTTTTT
CASSYSRLRGGELFF
>TRBJ1-5|TRBV2|-|-
TGTGCCAGCAGTGAGGGGCGCCGTGGCAATCAGCCCCAGCATTTT
CASSEGRRGNQPQHF
>TRBJ1-1|TRBV7-9|once|TRBD1
TGTGCCAGCAGCTCCTGGACAGGGAACGCTGAAGCTTTCTTT
CASSSWTGNAEAFF
>TRBJ1-4|TRBV6-5|-|-
TGTGCCAGCAGTTACGCTAGCGGGGGGCGTGAAAAACTGTTTTTT
CASSYASGGREKLFF
>TRBJ2-5|TRBV9|-|-
TGTGCCAGCAGCGTAGGGCAGGGCGGTGTAGAGACCCAGTACTTC
CASSVGQGGVETQYF
>TRBJ2-3|TRBV7-2|few|TRBD2
TGTGCCAGCAGCTTAGCGAGGGGGCCTAGCGGGGGACGAGATACGCAGTATTTT
CASSLARGPSGGRDTQYF
>TRBJ2-7|TRBV6-5|-|-
TGTGCCAGCAATCCCACCGGCGGGTCCCAAGAGGAGCAGTACTTC
CASNPTGGSQEEQYF
>TRBJ1-2|TRBV7-9|-|-
TGTGCCAGCAGCTTAGCAGCGGCCTATGGCTACACCTTC
CASSLAAAYGYTF
>TRBJ1-5|TRBV30|-|-
TGTGCCTGGAGTAAGCTGAGGGGCAATCAGCCCCAGCATTTT
CAWSKLRGNQPQHF
>TRBJ1-1|TRBV27|-|TRBD1
TGTGCCAGCAGTCTCGGACCCCAGGGGGCTGGCACTGAAGCTTTCTTT
CASSLGPQGAGTEAFF
>TRBJ2-5|TRBV7-9|-|TRBD2
TGTGCCAGCAGCTTCGGGACTAGCCCGTACCAAGAGACCCAGTACTTC
CASSFGTSPYQETQYF
>TRBJ2-7|TRBV27|-|-
TGTGCCAGCAGCCCCCCGGGTTTGAGCTCCTACGAGCAGTACTTC
CASSPPGLSSYEQYF
>TRBJ2-3|TRBV15|-|-
TGTGCCACCAGCTCCAGACCAGACAGCCGCACAGATACGCAGTATTTT
CATSSRPDSRTDTQYF
>TRBJ1-4|TRBV30|-|TRBD1
TGTGCCTGGAGTGTACTAGGGCAGGGGGCGCGTGAAAAACTGTTTTTT
CAWSVLGQGAREKLFF
>TRBJ2-7|TRBV4-1|-|-
TGCGCCAGCAGCCAAGTAGAGGACTCCTACGAGCAGTACTTC
CASSQVEDSYEQYF
>TRBJ2-2|TRBV30|-|-
TGTGCCCTGGTAACGAGTGCGACCGGGGAGCTGTTTTTT
CALVTSATGELFF
>TRBJ2-1|TRBV9|few|TRBD2
TGTGCCAGCAGCGCTAGCGGGAATGAGCAGTTCTTC
CASSASGNEQFF
>TRBJ2-3|TRBV15|-|-
TGTGCCACCAGCAGAGAAGGGGGGGCAGATACGCAGTATTTT
CATSREGGADTQYF
>TRBJ1-2|TRBV2|-|-
TGTGCCAATGAATCGGGGGTCTCGGGGCAGTATGGCTACACCTTC
CANESGVSGQYGYTF
>TRBJ2-1|TRBV25-1|-|TRBD2
TGTGCCAGCAGCCGGCAGGGAGGGGATGAGCAGTTCTTC
CASSRQGGDEQFF
>TRBJ1-1|TRBV5-4|-|-
TGTGCCTCCCGCGAGGAAATGGGCACTGAAGCTTTCTTT
CASREEMGTEAFF
>TRBJ2-2|TRBV5-4|-|TRBD2
TGTGCCAGCAGCTTGGCCAAGGTCGGGAGGGCCGGGGAGCTGTTTTTT
CASSLAKVGRAGELFF
>TRBJ2-5|TRBV5-1|few|TRBD2
TGCGCCAGCAGCTTGATGGGGGGGGGAGAGACCCAGTACTTC
CASSLMGGGETQYF
>TRBJ1-1|TRBV6-1|-|-
TGTGCCAGCAGGGGGCTGGTGAACACTGAAGCTTTCTTT
CASRGLVNTEAFF
>TRBJ2-3|TRBV14|-|-
TGTGCCAGCAGCCAAGATCATACAGATACGCAGTATTTT
CASSQDHTDTQYF
>TRBJ1-1|TRBV2|few|-
TGTGCCAGCAGTGATAGGGGATACTTGGCTTTCTTT
CASSDRGYLAFF
>TRBJ2-1|TRBV15|-|TRBD2
TGTGCCACCAGCAGAGTCACCGGGAGCGGGGGGGCCAGGCCCTACAATGAGCAGTTCTTC
CATSRVTGSGGARPYNEQFF
>TRBJ2-3|TRBV9|-|TRBD1
TGTGCCAGCAGCGTCCGGACAGGGGAGGATACGCAGTATTTT
CASSVRTGEDTQYF
>TRBJ2-3|TRBV5-4|-|TRBD2
TGTGCCAGCAGCTTGATCGGTGGGGGGGCAGATACGCAGTATTTT
CASSLIGGGADTQYF
>TRBJ1-3|TRBV7-2|-|-
TGTGCCAGCAGCTTAGGAGGGTACGCTGGAAACACCATATATTTT
CASSLGGYAGNTIYF
>TRBJ2-3|TRBV29-1|-|TRBD2
TGCAGCGTTTCCGGGGGGAGCACAGATACGCAGTATTTT
CSVSGGSTDTQYF
>TRBJ2-5|TRBV18|-|-
TGTGCCAGCTCACCACCCGGGAAAGAGACCCAGTACTTC
CASSPPGKETQYF
>TRBJ2-3|TRBV7-3|-|-
TGTGCCAGCAGCTTAAACGGGGGAAGCCGAGATACGCAGTATTTT
CASSLNGGSRDTQYF
>TRBJ1-1|TRBV18|-|TRBD1
TGTGCCAGCTCACCGCCCGCGACAGGGTTAAACACTGAAGCTTTCTTT
CASSPPATGLNTEAFF